Listed here are 27 T cell receptor beta chains from one sample, sequenced in a study of blood T cell repertoires in COVID-19. Using immunoSEQ multiplex PCR, the repertoire was profiled, and TCRdb retains in-frame clones only, with some absent. This table holds roughly 250,000 clones, about 76% found once. The specimen was peripheral blood. Every receptor here comes from a woman aged 55-70 years with active or convalescent COVID-19.

J is TRBJ1-2 and V is TRBV7-8, with D tentatively TRBD1 (6 bases). The V end was cut by 1 base, the J end by 0 bases, with 12 bases between. The CDR3 totals 16 residues. CDR1 SGHVS and CDR2 FQNEAQ come from the germline V gene. The CDR3 sequence: CASSLGRDTSNYGYTF. The DNA of the CDR3 is TGTGCCAGCAGCTTAGGACGGGACACCTCTAACTATGGCTACACCTTC. Full variable domain (outside the CDR3, taken from reference TRBV7-8 and TRBJ1-2): GAGVSQSPRYKVAKRGQDVALRCDPISGHVSLFWYQQALGQGPEFLTYFQNEAQLDKSGLPSDRFFAERPEGSVSTLKIQRTQQEDSAVYLCASSLGRDTSNYGYTFGSGTRLTVV.

The chain has TRBV6-5 and TRBJ2-7; 7 bases match TRBD1. Germline CDR1 MNHEY, CDR2 SVGAGI. The CDR3 extends over 15 amino acids. The J segment lost 5 bases and the V segment lost 1 base, leaving 8 bases of the junction unmatched. DNA for the CDR3: TGTGCCAGCAGTTACTGGAGAGGGGGCTTTAACGAGCAGTACTTC. As protein: CASSYWRGGFNEQYF.

The chain combines TRBV7-2 with TRBJ1-2, with 8 bases lining up with TRBD1. Germline V gene lookup returns CDR1 SGHTA and CDR2 FQGNSA. V lost 5 bases and J lost 7; bases outside the gene matches: 9. The CDR3 length is 14 residues. In DNA form, the CDR3 reads TGTGCCAGCAGCAGCCAGCAGGGGGCGGGTGGCTACACCTTC. Translating gives CASSSQQGAGGYTF. Variable domain in full (rest from reference TRBV7-2 and TRBJ1-2): GAGVSQSPSNKVTEKGKDVELRCDPISGHTALYWYRQSLGQGLEFLIYFQGNSAPDKSGLPSDRFSAERTGGSVSTLTIQRTQQEDSAVYLCASSSQQGAGGYTFGSGTRLTVV.

The chain carries TRBV5-4 and TRBJ2-5, with 9 nucleotides matching TRBD2. The CDR3 is made up of 16 amino acids. Unmatched junction bases numbered 5, after V lost 0 bases and J lost 2 bases. Germline V lookup: CDR1 SGHNT, CDR2 YYREEE (reference sequence). CDR3 region: CASSLGGSGGQETQYF. CDR3 nucleotides: TGTGCCAGCAGCTTGGGGGGTAGCGGGGGTCAAGAGACCCAGTACTTC.

As DNA, the CDR3 is TGTGCCAGCAGCGTAGCTGCGGAAATAGCGGGGGGGCCAGATACGCAGTATTTT. It codes for CASSVAAEIAGGPDTQYF. The rearrangement joins TRBV9 to TRBJ2-3; 11 bases are a match to TRBD2. Trimming at V came to 0 bases and at J to 4 bases, leaving 10 bases not matched to a gene. CDR1 and CDR2 (germline): SGDLS, YYNGEE. CDR3 size: 18 residues.

The rearrangement uses TRBV5-5 and TRBJ2-1, with 8 bases lining up with TRBD1. Trimming removed 4 bases from V and 1 base from J; junction bases left unmatched: 4. The germline CDR1 and CDR2 sequences are SGHKS and YYEKEE (reference sequence). This CDR3 region has 15 residues. The CDR3 here is CASSPGTGSYNEQFF. DNA for the CDR3: TGTGCCAGCAGCCCCGGGACAGGATCCTACAATGAGCAGTTCTTC.

V gene TRBV29-1 combines with J gene TRBJ2-1, with 8 bases matching TRBD2. Germline V gene data show CDR1 as SQVTM and CDR2 as ANQGSEA. The CDR3 has 15 amino acids. The ends lost 6 bases at V and 2 bases at J; junction bases unmatched: 9. CDR3 DNA: TGCAGCGTCATGCCGGGACTAGAGACCTACAATGAGCAGTTCTTC. Translation gives CSVMPGLETYNEQFF.

The chain links TRBV28 to TRBJ2-1, with TRBD2 matching 12 bases. The germline gives CDR1 MDHEN, CDR2 SYDVKM. After removal of 6 bases from V and 0 bases from J, the junction contained 9 bases not matched to a gene. The CDR3 is 18 amino acids. In DNA form, the CDR3 reads TGTGCCAGCAGCCAGACTAGCGGGGGCTCGAGCTCCTACAATGAGCAGTTCTTC. It encodes CASSQTSGGSSSYNEQFF.

The chain couples TRBV29-1 to TRBJ2-1; D is perhaps TRBD1 (6 bases). V lost 6 bases, J lost 2 bases, and 20 bases lay in between. CDR1 is SQVTM, CDR2 ANQGSEA, per germline. There are 16 residues in the CDR3. The CDR3 region has the DNA TGCAGCGTCCGCGGACACCACAGGGACGCCTACAATGAGCAGTTCTTC. As protein: CSVRGHHRDAYNEQFF.

The gene calls are TRBV2 and TRBJ2-7, with 9 bases lining up with TRBD1. Germline lookup yields CDR1 SNHLY and CDR2 FYNNEI. Germline trimming cut 6 bases from V and 0 bases from J; bases unmatched to any gene: 6. This CDR3 has 15 amino acids. Written as DNA, the CDR3 is TGTGCCAGCAGCGGGACAGGGATAAGCTCCTACGAGCAGTACTTC. Its translation is CASSGTGISSYEQYF.

The genes are TRBV25-1 and TRBJ1-4; perhaps TRBD1 as D (5 bases). V was cut by 4 bases and J by 5 bases, with 17 bases left in between. This CDR3 spans 16 amino acids. Germline-derived CDR1 and CDR2 are MGHDK and SYGVNS. The CDR3 region is CASSVLPGTANEKLFF. Written as DNA, the CDR3 is TGTGCCAGCAGTGTACTCCCCGGGACTGCAAATGAAAAACTGTTTTTT.

This chain joins TRBV29-1 and TRBJ1-1; no clear D gene. The CDR3 sequence is 8 residues long. In germline, CDR1 is SQVTM, CDR2 ANQGSEA. Trimming took off 3 bases at V and 10 bases at J, with 3 bases between the two ends. CDR3 nucleotide sequence: TGCAGCGTTGAGAGAGCTTTCTTT. Its translation is CSVERAFF.

The J gene is TRBJ1-2, the V gene TRBV7-3; 7 bases align to TRBD1. The CDR3 extends over 15 amino acids. CDR1 and CDR2 from the germline V gene are SGHTA and FQGTGA. With V trimmed by 5 bases and J by 6 bases, 12 bases remained unmatched. CDR3 residues: CASSAGTALGDGYTF. The DNA for the CDR3 is TGTGCCAGCAGCGCGGGGACAGCCCTCGGCGATGGCTACACCTTC.

This clone was observed a few times. The chain combines TRBV9 with TRBJ2-1; tentative D call: TRBD1 (6 bases). Trimming removed 4 bases at V and 6 bases at J, with 11 bases between. The CDR3 covers 13 residues. Germline V lookup: CDR1 SGDLS, CDR2 YYNGEE. The CDR3 DNA follows: TGTGCCAGCAGCCCAGGGGACCTCAATGAGCAGTTCTTC. As protein: CASSPGDLNEQFF.

The chain joins TRBV19 to TRBJ2-3; 9 nucleotides match TRBD1. The CDR3 has 14 amino acids. J lost 3 bases, V lost 7 bases, and 5 bases had no gene match. In germline, CDR1 is LNHDA, CDR2 SQIVND (reference sequence). In nucleotides, the CDR3 is TGTGCCAGTATTGGGACAGGGTGGACAGATACGCAGTATTTT. It yields the protein CASIGTGWTDTQYF. Combining the CDR3 with reference TRBV19 and TRBJ2-3 gives the whole variable domain DGGITQSPKYLFRKEGQNVTLSCEQNLNHDAMYWYRQDPGQGLRLIYYSQIVNDFQKGDIAEGYSVSREKKESFPLTVTSAQKNPTAFYLCASIGTGWTDTQYFGPGTRLTVL.

The rearrangement joins TRBV6-2 or TRBV6-3 to TRBJ1-5; no reliable D call. Germline-derived CDR1 and CDR2 are MNHEY and SVGEGT. The CDR3 extends over 17 amino acids. V was shortened by 2 bases and J by 0 bases, with 14 bases between the two germline ends. The CDR3 DNA sequence: TGTGCCAGCAGTTACCCACCGAGAGAGTATAGCAATCAGCCCCAGCATTTT. This encodes CASSYPPREYSNQPQHF.

This chain uses TRBV2 with TRBJ2-3, with a weak D call TRBD2 (5 bases). Germline CDR1 and CDR2: SNHLY and FYNNEI. CDR3 length: 15 amino acids. V was clipped by 4 bases and J by 1 base, with 12 bases between them. The CDR3 nucleotides read TGTGCCAGCAGTGGCTTTGGGAGCCGCACAGATACGCAGTATTTT. It yields the protein CASSGFGSRTDTQYF. The whole variable domain, remainder taken from reference TRBV2 and TRBJ2-3, is EPEVTQTPSHQVTQMGQEVILRCVPISNHLYFYWYRQILGQKVEFLVSFYNNEISEKSEIFDDQFSVERPDGSNFTLKIRSTKLEDSAMYFCASSGFGSRTDTQYFGPGTRLTVL.

This chain connects TRBV7-9 to TRBJ1-6; D is unresolved. Germline V gene data show CDR1 as SEHNR and CDR2 as FQNEAQ (reference sequence). Trimming left V 6 bases short and J 13 bases short, with 10 bases between. This CDR3 spans 11 amino acids. The chain's CDR3 is CASSVEDPLHF. The CDR3 coding sequence is TGTGCCAGCAGTGTTGAGGATCCCCTCCACTTT.

This clone showed up just a few times. The chain uses TRBV6-5 and TRBJ1-5, with D possibly TRBD1 on 6 matching bases. Trimming shortened V by 2 bases and J by 2 bases, and 10 bases separated the two germline ends. The germline gives CDR1 MNHEY, CDR2 SVGAGI. The CDR3 sequence is 15 residues long. The chain's CDR3 is CASSYAGVGNQPQHF. The DNA for the CDR3 is TGTGCCAGCAGTTACGCAGGGGTCGGCAATCAGCCCCAGCATTTT.

The J gene is TRBJ2-5, the V gene TRBV11-2; 7 nucleotides agree with TRBD1. In germline, CDR1 is SGHAT, CDR2 FQNNGV. J gave up 2 bases and V 1 base, and 4 bases lay outside the gene matches. The CDR3 sequence is 15 residues long. This CDR3 reads CASSLGPGGQETQYF. DNA of the CDR3: TGTGCCAGCAGCTTAGGGCCAGGGGGTCAAGAGACCCAGTACTTC.

The V call is TRBV7-3, the J call TRBJ2-1; 7 bases agree with TRBD1. V lost 6 bases, J lost 0 bases, and 5 bases stayed unmatched. From germline, CDR1 is SGHTA and CDR2 FQGTGA. This CDR3 comprises 15 residues. This CDR3 is CASSPDRASYNEQFF. In DNA, the CDR3 is TGTGCCAGCAGTCCTGACAGGGCCTCCTACAATGAGCAGTTCTTC.

This clone appeared a few times. Its ends do not fully match the called genes, so a read error is possible. The chain has TRBV30 and TRBJ2-7; no definite D call. This CDR3 contains 13 residues. Germline V gene sequence: CDR1 GTSNPN, CDR2 SVGIG (reference sequence). CDR3 region: CAWSVDSSSEQYF. The CDR3 bases are TGTGCCTGGAGTGTTGATAGCTCCTCCGAGCAGTACTTC.

The J gene is TRBJ2-2, the V gene TRBV9; maybe TRBD1 (6 bases). Deletions cut 3 bases from V and 3 bases from J, with 12 bases between. CDR3 length: 15 amino acids. Germline values: CDR1 SGDLS, CDR2 YYNGEE. The CDR3 is CASSARDTHTGELFF. The CDR3 DNA sequence: TGTGCCAGCAGCGCTAGGGACACCCACACCGGGGAGCTGTTTTTT.

This sequence joins TRBV5-6 and TRBJ1-4, with 8 bases that match TRBD1. The germline gives CDR1 SGHDT, CDR2 YYEEEE. The length of the CDR3 is 15 residues. J gave up 8 bases and V 1 base, and 7 bases lay outside the gene matches. The CDR3 nucleotides read TGTGCCAGCAGCTTGACCGGACAGGGACGCGAAAAACTGTTTTTT. This encodes CASSLTGQGREKLFF.

On this clone itself: At one end, the junction sequence differs from germline, possibly due to a read error. The V call is TRBV4-1, the J call TRBJ1-2, with no clear D. The CDR3 length is 13 residues. The germline V gene has CDR1 MGHRA and CDR2 YSYEKL. CDR3 sequence reads: CASSQVDYYGYTF. CDR3 nucleotide sequence: TGCGCCAGCAGTCAAGTGGACTACTATGGCTACACCTTC.

The gene calls are TRBV18 and TRBJ2-1; 7 bases are a match to TRBD2. J gave up 4 bases and V 2 bases, and 2 bases lay outside the gene matches. There are 14 residues in the CDR3. Germline V lookup: CDR1 KGHSH, CDR2 LQKENI. In nucleotides, the CDR3 is TGTGCCAGCTCACCAGGACTAGAGTACAATGAGCAGTTCTTC. It codes for CASSPGLEYNEQFF.

The V and J genes are TRBV9 and TRBJ2-2, with D perhaps matching TRBD1 (5 bases). Per germline, CDR1 SGDLS and CDR2 YYNGEE. V shed 3 bases and J shed 4 bases, with 7 bases lying between them. CDR3 length: 13 amino acids. CDR3 region: CASSARVTGELFF. Written as DNA, the CDR3 is TGTGCCAGCAGCGCCAGGGTCACCGGGGAGCTGTTTTTT.